These 16 T cell receptor beta chains originate from one sample sequenced in a study of shared clonotypes between healthy human individuals. Measured with immunoSEQ multiplex PCR; TCRdb has only the in-frame clones, and not every one. This table holds about 470,000 clones, roughly 77% found once. The specimen was PBMCs. All receptors derive from a woman aged 40 to 50 in good health. Some clones in this sample may be carry-over from other donors' samples.

V is TRBV28 and J is TRBJ1-2; D might be TRBD1 (6 bases). V lost 3 bases, J lost 2 bases, and 19 bases lay in between. This CDR3 is 17 amino acids long. Germline assignment: CDR1 MDHEN and CDR2 SYDVKM. As DNA, the CDR3 is TGTGCCAGCAGTTTGCCCTATCTAGACAGGATGAACTATGGCTACACCTTC. Residues: CASSLPYLDRMNYGYTF.

This clone was observed at least ten times. The chain uses TRBV6-1 and TRBJ1-5; TRBD1 aligns across 9 bases. Trimming took 6 bases from V and 2 from J; bases not matched to a gene: 8. The CDR3 is 16 residues long. Germline V gene sequence: CDR1 MNHNS, CDR2 SASEGT. The CDR3, as DNA: TGTGCCAGCAGAGAACAGGGGGCGAGGGGCAATCAGCCCCAGCATTTT. Translating gives CASREQGARGNQPQHF.

This clone was counted once. The chain carries TRBV28 and TRBJ1-1; D is uncertain. The CDR3 covers 14 residues. CDR1 and CDR2 (germline): MDHEN, SYDVKM. Trimming removed 7 bases from V and 0 bases from J, with 12 bases in between. The CDR3 coding sequence is TGTGCCAGCATAGGGAGGCTTATGAACACTGAAGCTTTCTTT. Its protein product is CASIGRLMNTEAFF.

The genes are TRBV19 and TRBJ1-5; D not certain. V was cut by 10 bases and J by 10 bases, with 14 bases left in between. The germline V gene encodes CDR1 LNHDA and CDR2 SQIVND (reference sequence). The CDR3 is 11 amino acids. The CDR3 here is CATGQRGPQHF. The DNA of the CDR3 is TGTGCCACCGGGCAGCGGGGTCCCCAGCATTTT.

The chain uses TRBV7-9 and TRBJ2-5; D not certain. Trimming removed 3 bases at V and 5 bases at J, with 7 bases between. The CDR3 has 12 residues. Germline V gives CDR1 SEHNR, CDR2 FQNEAQ (reference sequence). DNA of the CDR3: TGTGCCAGCAGCTTTGGGGTGGAGACCCAGTACTTC. Translation gives CASSFGVETQYF.

The chain joins TRBV2 to TRBJ1-5, with 7 bases that match TRBD1. V lost 6 bases to trimming and J lost 6 bases; unmatched junction nucleotides: 14. The CDR3 extends over 16 amino acids. CDR1 is SNHLY and CDR2 is FYNNEI in the germline V gene. The CDR3 here is CASRRQGILVGQPQHF. The CDR3 DNA follows: TGTGCCAGCAGACGACAGGGTATCTTGGTTGGTCAGCCCCAGCATTTT.

The V call is TRBV5-1, the J call TRBJ1-4, with TRBD1 as a possible D gene (5 bases). Trimming pared 0 bases from V and 8 bases from J, leaving 5 bases between. The CDR3 has 12 amino acids. CDR1 and CDR2 from the germline V gene are SGHRS and YFSETQ. The CDR3 DNA sequence: TGCGCCAGCAGCTTGGGGGACGAAAAACTGTTTTTT. This sequence encodes CASSLGDEKLFF.

This chain uses TRBV11-2 with TRBJ2-2; D is unclear. Germline loops: CDR1 SGHAT, CDR2 FQNNGV. The CDR3 has 15 residues. V dropped 2 bases and J dropped 3 bases, with 10 bases sitting between them. For the CDR3, the DNA is TGTGCCAGCAGCTTATCAGGACCAGACACCGGGGAGCTGTTTTTT. The encoded protein is CASSLSGPDTGELFF. Supplemented by reference TRBV11-2 and TRBJ2-2, the full variable domain reads EAGVAQSPRYKIIEKRQSVAFWCNPISGHATLYWYQQILGQGPKLLIQFQNNGVVDDSQLPKDRFSAERLKGVDSTLKIQPAKLEDSAVYLCASSLSGPDTGELFFGEGSRLTVL.

This clone was recorded many times. The rearrangement links TRBV4-1 to TRBJ1-2; the D gene is possibly TRBD1 (6 bases). The CDR3 totals 13 residues. Trimming took 4 bases from V and 4 from J, leaving 10 bases between them. Germline V gene lookup returns CDR1 MGHRA and CDR2 YSYEKL. CDR3 sequence: CASSPSRGYGYTF. CDR3 nucleotides: TGCGCCAGCAGCCCCTCCAGGGGCTATGGCTACACCTTC.

The V gene is TRBV4-2, the J gene TRBJ2-1; 8 bases line up with TRBD1. This CDR3 spans 18 amino acids. The V segment lost 1 base and the J segment 0 bases; nucleotides outside the gene matches: 8. The germline V gene encodes CDR1 LGHNA and CDR2 YNFKEQ. CDR3: CASSQGVGGQGSYNEQFF. The CDR3 DNA sequence: TGTGCCAGCAGCCAAGGGGTCGGAGGACAGGGCTCCTACAATGAGCAGTTCTTC.

The rearrangement joins TRBV5-1 to TRBJ2-7, with 9 bases identical to TRBD1. Trimming took 0 bases from V and 5 from J; bases not matched to a gene: 6. The V gene's germline CDR1 is SGHRS and CDR2 YFSETQ. The CDR3 has 15 residues. CDR3 nucleotides: TGCGCCAGCAGCTTGGTTGGGGACAGGGTCCACGAGCAGTACTTC. Residues: CASSLVGDRVHEQYF.

The chain couples TRBV18 to TRBJ2-2; 7 nucleotides line up with TRBD1. The V gene's germline CDR1 is KGHSH and CDR2 LQKENI. After removal of 5 bases from V and 4 bases from J, the junction contained 7 bases not matched to a gene. The CDR3 is 15 residues long. CDR3 nucleotide sequence: TGTGCCAGCTCAGCGACAGGGTGGAGCACCGGGGAGCTGTTTTTT. Its translation: CASSATGWSTGELFF.

The chain combines TRBV29-1 with TRBJ2-7, with 9 bases fitting TRBD1. The CDR3 runs to 13 residues. The V segment lost 6 bases and the J segment 5 bases; nucleotides outside the gene matches: 8. The germline gives CDR1 SQVTM, CDR2 ANQGSEA. The CDR3 DNA reads TGCAGCGTGGGCAGGGACAGGGTAAACGAGCAGTACTTC. Protein product: CSVGRDRVNEQYF.

This clone showed up just once. V and J are TRBV28 and TRBJ2-3; 7 bases are shared with TRBD1. The CDR3 has 17 amino acids. The junction had 12 bases not matched to a gene; V was cut back by 5 bases and J by 1 base. CDR1 and CDR2 (germline): MDHEN, SYDVKM. In nucleotides, the CDR3 is TGTGCCAGCAGTCCCCTAAGGGGGCGCAGGGGCACAGATACGCAGTATTTT. It translates to CASSPLRGRRGTDTQYF.

J is TRBJ1-5 and V is TRBV27, with D maybe TRBD1 (5 bases). Trimming left V 3 bases short and J 6 bases short, with 15 bases between. Germline values: CDR1 MNHEY, CDR2 SMNVEV (reference sequence). The CDR3 consists of 15 residues. CDR3 DNA: TGTGCCAGCAGTTTGGTTGGGGGGGGACGTCAGCCCCAGCATTTT. It yields the protein CASSLVGGGRQPQHF.

This chain connects TRBV10-3 to TRBJ2-7; 7 nucleotides match TRBD2. Germline CDR1 and CDR2: ENHRY and SYGVKD. The trim removed 1 base at V and 3 bases at J, leaving 9 bases unmatched. This CDR3 region has 16 residues. CDR3 coding DNA: TGTGCCATCAGTGAGTATGGGGTAGCGGGCCACTACGAGCAGTACTTC. Its translation: CAISEYGVAGHYEQYF.